This T cell receptor (beta chain) came from a study of tumor-infiltrating lymphocytes in primary liver carcinoma. Germline CDR1 is MNHEY and CDR2 is SVGAGI. CDR3 size: 14 residues. TCR beta cDNA was reverse-transcribed from 500 ng of total RNA. The reaction used a constant-region primer and ProtoScript II reverse transcriptase. Three nested multiplex PCR rounds of slightly modified ARM-PCR generated TCR beta libraries. The first two PCR rounds used TRBV1-TRBV30 forward primers with a C-beta reverse primer, about 10 cycles each. TCRdb reanalysed the multiplex PCR reads using MiXCR and keeps one entry per CDR3 protein. The sample lists some 100,000 distinct CDR3 sequences, around 66% seen once, with 12% in the top ten. About this clonotype itself: One junction end does not reproduce the germline sequence, and a read error may be involved.

Scientists recovered RNA and DNA together from roughly 20-30 mg of unsorted bulk tissue. The sequenced sample was liver tumor tissue from sampling region 2. Stated subset: tumor region T2, inferior pole. This rearrangement joins TRBV6-5 to TRBJ1-4; 7 bases agree with TRBD1. The clonotype comes from an older woman with primary liver carcinoma and hepatitis B virus infection. CDR3 in amino acids: CAGSYRGGRGKLFF. Written as DNA, the CDR3 is TGTGCCGGCAGTTACAGGGGCGGGCGTGGAAAACTGTTTTTT.